Listed here is a single TCR beta chain. How the authors handled the data: Amplification of reference gene primers was used by the study to estimate nucleated cell counts. The table came from immunoSEQ multiplex PCR; TCRdb's copy has only in-frame clones and leaves some out. V and J calls and clone size are those listed in that table; D and trimming were worked out from the DNA. Among about 260,000 clones, approximately 90% were seen once, and the ten largest hold roughly 1.2%. This sample stems from a study of blood T cell repertoires in COVID-19. Study overall: PBMCs, B-cell-depleted T cells, or T cells were the source of the cDNA or gDNA that made up the material.

Individuals aged 18 to 89 years were recruited from 24 US areas. Participants were placed into cohorts based on the clinical history they reported. What was sequenced was PBMCs or T cells enriched from blood (not recorded which). The TCR comes from a woman in her thirties or forties with acute COVID-19.

Here the CDR3 reads CASSPDRTSTDTQYF. CDR3 in DNA: TGTGCCAGCAGCCCGGACAGGACAAGCACAGATACGCAGTATTTT. This chain joins TRBV7-2 and TRBJ2-3, with TRBD1 matching 7 bases. The CDR3 extends over 15 amino acids. With V trimmed by 5 bases and J by 0 bases, 5 bases remained unmatched. CDR1 and CDR2 (germline): SGHTA, FQGNSA.